This T cell receptor beta chain was sequenced for a study of beta chain features in type 1 diabetes. Per donor, one heparinised blood draw averaged roughly 110 mL. A sort by CD45RO/CCR7/CD25/CD127/CD95/CD27 yielded CD4+ naive, central memory, regulatory and stem cell-like memory cells. Sorted populations were all over 95% pure. V lost 11 bases, J lost 0 bases, and 8 bases stayed unmatched. The CDR3 sequence is 14 residues long. This clone was observed many times. Its antigen remains unidentified. Isolated RNA was reverse transcribed in full, so expressed TCRB transcripts were sequenced. Some clones are missing from TCRdb's copy, which holds only in-frame ones; the method was immunoSEQ multiplex PCR. The sample has hundreds of thousands of clones, around 8.5% seen once. Study-level results: cDNA-based reads could over-represent cells with high TCR expression. Among patients with Type 1 diabetes, TCRB CDR3s were moderately but significantly shorter in every one of the four CD4+ subsets.

The TCR comes from a man aged 30 to 39 with type 1 diabetes. The specimen sequenced was central memory CD4+ T cells from blood. The V and J genes are TRBV23-1 and TRBJ2-3, with TRBD2 matching 7 bases. TRBV23-1 is an open reading frame, and its role is uncertain. DNA for the CDR3: TGCGCCGACCCCGCTAGCGGAAGCACAGATACGCAGTATTTT. It codes for CADPASGSTDTQYF.